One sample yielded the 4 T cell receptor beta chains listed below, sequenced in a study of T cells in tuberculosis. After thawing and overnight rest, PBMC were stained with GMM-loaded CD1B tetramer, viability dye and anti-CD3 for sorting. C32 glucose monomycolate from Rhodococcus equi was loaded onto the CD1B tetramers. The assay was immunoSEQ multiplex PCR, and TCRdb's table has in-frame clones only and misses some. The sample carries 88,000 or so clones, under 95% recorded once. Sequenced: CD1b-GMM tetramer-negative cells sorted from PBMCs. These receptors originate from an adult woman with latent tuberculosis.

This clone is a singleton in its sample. The CDR3 nucleotides are TGTGCCAGCAGCTGGGGACAGGGTACCTACGAGCAGTACTTC. It yields the protein CASSWGQGTYEQYF. J is TRBJ2-7 and V is TRBV11-2, with TRBD1 matching over 9 bases. J lost 2 bases, V lost 4 bases, and 3 bases had no gene match. CDR1 SGHAT and CDR2 FQNNGV come from the germline V gene. The CDR3 has 14 amino acids.

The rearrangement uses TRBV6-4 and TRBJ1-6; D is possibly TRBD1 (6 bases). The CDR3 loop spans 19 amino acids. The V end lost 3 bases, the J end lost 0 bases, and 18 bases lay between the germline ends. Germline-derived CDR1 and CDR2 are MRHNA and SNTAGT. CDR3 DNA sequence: TGTGCCAGCAGTGAAGGACAAAACAGGGTAAGCTCCTATAATTCACCCCTCCACTTT. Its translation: CASSEGQNRVSSYNSPLHF.

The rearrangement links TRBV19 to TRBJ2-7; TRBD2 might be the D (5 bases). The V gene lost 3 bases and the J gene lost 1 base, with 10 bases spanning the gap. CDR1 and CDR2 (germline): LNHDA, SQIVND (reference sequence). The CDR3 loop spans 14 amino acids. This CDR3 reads CASSIGLLSYEQYF. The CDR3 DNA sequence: TGTGCCAGTAGTATCGGACTCCTATCCTACGAGCAGTACTTC.

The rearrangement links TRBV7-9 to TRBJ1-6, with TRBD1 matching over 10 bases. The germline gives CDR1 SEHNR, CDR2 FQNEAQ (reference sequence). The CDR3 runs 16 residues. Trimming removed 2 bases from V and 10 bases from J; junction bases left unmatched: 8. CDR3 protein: CASSLNTGTGVSPLHF. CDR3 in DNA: TGTGCCAGCAGCTTAAATACCGGGACAGGGGTCTCACCCCTCCACTTT.